This T cell receptor (beta chain) comes out of a study of OX40 agonist ivuxolimab in advanced cancers. The V gene lost 6 bases and the J gene lost 3 bases, with 17 bases spanning the gap. Germline CDR1 ENHRY, CDR2 SYGVKD. The CDR3 is made up of 15 amino acids. The method was immunoSEQ multiplex PCR; TCRdb's version includes in-frame clones alone and lacks a portion of them. This sample has fewer than 85,000 clones; 85% to 90% occur once, and the top ten carry approximately 0.79%. The sequenced sample was CD4+ or CD8+ T cells sorted from blood, obtained in a trial of the OX40 agonist ivuxolimab. This receptor was taken from an adult with an advanced solid tumor such as melanoma, head and neck, liver or kidney cancer. The rearrangement links TRBV10-3 to TRBJ1-2; D is perhaps TRBD1 (5 bases). Here the CDR3 DNA reads TGTGCCATCAGCGGGACCACCGTCGGGGACTATGGCTACACCTTC. Residues: CAISGTTVGDYGYTF.